This T cell receptor beta chain was retrieved from a study of neurological immune-mediated disorders. Time point in this sample: longitudinal time-point 1 (baseline). For the unsorted libraries, 2 million PBMCs stored at -80 C served as input. This CDR3 contains 12 residues. Germline assignment: CDR1 LNHNV and CDR2 YYDKDF (reference sequence). The V end was cut by 0 bases, the J end by 4 bases, with 3 bases between. This clonotype was counted ten times or more. No antigen is known for it. The cDNA was produced through 5'RACE with 10-nucleotide random UMIs. TCRdb fed the 5' RACE reads into MiXCR, producing one record per CDR3 protein. The top ten hold approximately 7.5% of the sample, which has tens of thousands of distinct CDR3 sequences, around 2.9% seen once. Study outcomes and limitations: The multiple sclerosis repertoire cluster was not associated with any clinical or MRI feature, with the authors stating that larger cohorts are needed. Private repertoires in all groups were suggested by the absence of shared CDR3 amino acid sequences among expanded clones across subjects.

The receptor was isolated from a woman aged 60 to 75 with multiple sclerosis. This chain links TRBV15 with TRBJ2-5, with D hard to call. Sequences were obtained from PBMCs. CDR3 sequence reads: CATSREGETQYF. CDR3 coding DNA: TGTGCCACCAGCAGAGAGGGAGAGACCCAGTACTTC.